This T cell receptor (beta chain) derives from a study of blood T cell repertoires in COVID-19. Clones were read by immunoSEQ multiplex PCR, and TCRdb kept only the in-frame ones, dropping some. The table records hundreds of thousands of clones, 75% to 90% of them present only once. V dropped 2 bases and J dropped 6 bases, with 17 bases sitting between them. The CDR3 runs 16 residues. Germline V gene data show CDR1 as KGHSH and CDR2 as LQKENI. The sample consisted of peripheral blood. This receptor was taken from a woman between 65 and 79 years old with COVID-19, enrolled during active disease. This chain links TRBV18 with TRBJ2-1, with D maybe TRBD2 (6 bases). The CDR3 bases are TGTGCCAGCTCACCAAGGCCAGGGACTCTTTCCAATGAGCAGTTCTTC. This gives the protein CASSPRPGTLSNEQFF.